Shown below are 3 T cell receptor beta chains from a single sample sequenced in a study of shared clonotypes between healthy human individuals. Assay used: immunoSEQ multiplex PCR; TCRdb lists only in-frame clones, some missing. The repertoire holds hundreds of thousands of clones, with about 76% as singletons. Sequencing was performed on PBMCs. Receptor source: a woman aged 40 to 55 in good health. Some clones in this sample may be carry-over from other donors' samples.

The gene calls are TRBV7-3 and TRBJ1-2, with 9 positions matching TRBD1. The CDR3 is 15 residues long. Germline loops: CDR1 SGHTA, CDR2 FQGTGA. V shed 5 bases and J 1 base; nucleotides not matched to a gene: 5. Written as DNA, the CDR3 is TGTGCCAGCAGCCTGCACAGGGGGCATAACTATGGCTACACCTTC. It translates to CASSLHRGHNYGYTF.

This clone was observed a few times. The chain has TRBV14 and TRBJ2-4, with D possibly being TRBD2 (5 bases). The V end lost 0 bases, the J end lost 0 bases, and 24 bases lay between the germline ends. This CDR3 comprises 21 residues. Germline CDR1 reads SGHDN; CDR2 reads FVKESK. The CDR3 sequence is CASSQDRLGTRVSRAKNIQYF. In DNA, the CDR3 is TGTGCCAGCAGCCAAGATCGCTTGGGAACTAGAGTCAGCAGAGCCAAAAACATTCAGTACTTC.

The rearrangement uses TRBV13 and TRBJ2-1; TRBD2 matches at 15 bases. CDR1 PRHDT and CDR2 FYEKMQ come from the germline V gene (reference sequence). J gave up 3 bases and V 6 bases, and 6 bases lay outside the gene matches. This CDR3 has 17 amino acids. The CDR3 coding sequence is TGTGCCAGCAGATGGGGACTAGCGGGAGGATACTACAATGAGCAGTTCTTC. Translated, it gives CASRWGLAGGYYNEQFF.